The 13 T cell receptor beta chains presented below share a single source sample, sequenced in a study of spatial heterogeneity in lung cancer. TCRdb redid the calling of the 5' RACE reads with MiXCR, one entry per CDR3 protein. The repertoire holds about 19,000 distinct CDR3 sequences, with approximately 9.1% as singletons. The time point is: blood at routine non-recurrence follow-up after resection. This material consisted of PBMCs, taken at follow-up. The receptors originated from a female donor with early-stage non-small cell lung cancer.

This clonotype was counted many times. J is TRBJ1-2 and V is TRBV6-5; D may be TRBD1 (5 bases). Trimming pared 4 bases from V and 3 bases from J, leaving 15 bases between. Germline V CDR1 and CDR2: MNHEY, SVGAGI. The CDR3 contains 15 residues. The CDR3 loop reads CASSSAGGGDYGYTF. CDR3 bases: TGTGCCAGCAGTTCCGCGGGAGGAGGGGACTATGGCTACACCTTC.

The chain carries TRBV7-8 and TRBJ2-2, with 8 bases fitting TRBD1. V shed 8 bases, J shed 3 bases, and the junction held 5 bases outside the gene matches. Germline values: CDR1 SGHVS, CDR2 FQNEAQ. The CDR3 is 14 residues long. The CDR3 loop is CASYDRGHTGELFF. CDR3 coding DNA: TGTGCCAGCTATGACAGGGGCCACACCGGGGAGCTGTTTTTT.

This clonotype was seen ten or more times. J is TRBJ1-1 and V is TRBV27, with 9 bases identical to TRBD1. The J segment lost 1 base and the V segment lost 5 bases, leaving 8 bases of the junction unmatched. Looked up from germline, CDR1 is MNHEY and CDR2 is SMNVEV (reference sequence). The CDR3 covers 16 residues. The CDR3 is CASSAQGAVGNTEAFF. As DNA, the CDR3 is TGTGCCAGCAGTGCACAGGGGGCGGTGGGGAACACTGAAGCTTTCTTT.

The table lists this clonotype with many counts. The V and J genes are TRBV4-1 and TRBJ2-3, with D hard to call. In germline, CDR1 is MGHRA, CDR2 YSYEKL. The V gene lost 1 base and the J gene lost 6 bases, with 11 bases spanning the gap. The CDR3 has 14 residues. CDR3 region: CASSQVRGRDTQYF. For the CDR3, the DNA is TGCGCCAGCAGCCAAGTGAGAGGAAGGGATACGCAGTATTTT.

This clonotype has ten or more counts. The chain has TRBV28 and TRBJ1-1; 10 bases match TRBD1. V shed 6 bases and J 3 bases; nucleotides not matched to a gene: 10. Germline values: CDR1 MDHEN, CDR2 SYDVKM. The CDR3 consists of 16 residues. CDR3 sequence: CASSRDRGRGHTEAFF. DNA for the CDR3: TGTGCCAGCAGCCGCGACAGGGGGCGAGGGCACACTGAAGCTTTCTTT.

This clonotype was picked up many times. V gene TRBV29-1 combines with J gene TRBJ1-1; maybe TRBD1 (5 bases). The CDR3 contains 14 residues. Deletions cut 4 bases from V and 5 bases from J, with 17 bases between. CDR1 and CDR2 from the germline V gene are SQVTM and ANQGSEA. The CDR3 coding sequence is TGCAGCGTTGGCGGGGCCGTGGGGATTACTGAAGCTTTCTTT. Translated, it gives CSVGGAVGITEAFF.

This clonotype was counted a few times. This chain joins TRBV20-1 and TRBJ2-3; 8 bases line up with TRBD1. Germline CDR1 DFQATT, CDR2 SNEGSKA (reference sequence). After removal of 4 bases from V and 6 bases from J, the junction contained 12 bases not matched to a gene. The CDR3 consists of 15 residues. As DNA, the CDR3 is TGCAGTGCTAACTCGGACAGGGCAACTGGGGATACGCAGTATTTT. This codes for CSANSDRATGDTQYF.

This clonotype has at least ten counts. CDR3: CASMGTGGAYGYTF. The CDR3 DNA reads as TGTGCCAGCATGGGGACAGGGGGCGCCTATGGCTACACCTTC. The chain has TRBV2 and TRBJ1-2, with TRBD1 matching 12 bases. J gave up 4 bases and V 7 bases, and 4 bases lay outside the gene matches. The CDR3 spans 14 residues. Germline V gives CDR1 SNHLY, CDR2 FYNNEI.

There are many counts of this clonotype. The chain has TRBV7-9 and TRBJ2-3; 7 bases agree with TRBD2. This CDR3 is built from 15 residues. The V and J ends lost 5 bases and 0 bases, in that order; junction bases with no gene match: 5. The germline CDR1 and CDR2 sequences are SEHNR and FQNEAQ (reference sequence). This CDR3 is CASSKGLDSTDTQYF. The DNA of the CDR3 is TGTGCCAGCAGCAAAGGACTAGATAGCACAGATACGCAGTATTTT.

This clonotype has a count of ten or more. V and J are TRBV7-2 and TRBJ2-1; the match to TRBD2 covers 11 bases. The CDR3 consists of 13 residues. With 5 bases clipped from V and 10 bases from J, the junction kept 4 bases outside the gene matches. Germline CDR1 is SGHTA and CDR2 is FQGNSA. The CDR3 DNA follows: TGTGCCAGCAGCACTAGCGGGGGAGGGGAGCAGTTCTTC. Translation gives CASSTSGGGEQFF. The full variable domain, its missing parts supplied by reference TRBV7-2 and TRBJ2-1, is GAGVSQSPSNKVTEKGKDVELRCDPISGHTALYWYRQSLGQGLEFLIYFQGNSAPDKSGLPSDRFSAERTGGSVSTLTIQRTQQEDSAVYLCASSTSGGGEQFFGPGTRLTVL.

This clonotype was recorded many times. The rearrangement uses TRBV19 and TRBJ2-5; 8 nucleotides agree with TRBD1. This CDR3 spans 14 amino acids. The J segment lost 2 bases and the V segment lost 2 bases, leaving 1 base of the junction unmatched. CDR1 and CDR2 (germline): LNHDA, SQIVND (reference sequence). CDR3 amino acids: CASSITGGQETQYF. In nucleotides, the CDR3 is TGTGCCAGTAGTATAACAGGGGGTCAAGAGACCCAGTACTTC.

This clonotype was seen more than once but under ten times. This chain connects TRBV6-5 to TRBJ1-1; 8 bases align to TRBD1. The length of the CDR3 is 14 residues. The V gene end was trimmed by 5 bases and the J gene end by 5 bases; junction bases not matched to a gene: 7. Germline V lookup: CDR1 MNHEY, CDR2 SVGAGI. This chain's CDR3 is CASSIGQGSTEAFF. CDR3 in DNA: TGTGCCAGCAGTATTGGACAGGGAAGTACTGAAGCTTTCTTT.

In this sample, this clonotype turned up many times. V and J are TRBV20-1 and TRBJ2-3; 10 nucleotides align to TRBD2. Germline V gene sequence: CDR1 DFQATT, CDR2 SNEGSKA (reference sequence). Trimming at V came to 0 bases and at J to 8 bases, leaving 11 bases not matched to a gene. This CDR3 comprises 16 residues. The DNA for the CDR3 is TGCAGTGCTAGAGATGAGGAAGCGGGAGGGGATGGTACGCAGTATTTT. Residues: CSARDEEAGGDGTQYF.